These 6 T cell receptor beta chains originate from one sample sequenced in a study of identical twins. TCRdb reprocessed the 5' RACE reads via MiXCR and lists one record per CDR3 protein. This table has 350,000 to 450,000 distinct CDR3 sequences, 18% appearing once. What was sequenced was naive T cells sorted from blood. The source of these receptors is a man aged 45-60 years in good health.

This clonotype was seen more than once but under ten times. The chain has TRBV20-1 and TRBJ1-6, with D hard to call. Germline V gives CDR1 DFQATT, CDR2 SNEGSKA (reference sequence). The V end lost 0 bases, the J end lost 7 bases, and 13 bases lay between the germline ends. The CDR3 extends over 15 amino acids. Here the CDR3 DNA reads TGCAGTGCTAGAGATTCATCGGCAAAGAATTCACCCCTCCACTTT. The encoded protein is CSARDSSAKNSPLHF.

This clonotype was seen only a few times. V gene TRBV6-4 combines with J gene TRBJ1-1; D uncertain. Germline V gene sequence: CDR1 MRHNA, CDR2 SNTAGT. V gave up 5 bases and J gave up 0 bases, with 7 bases separating them. The CDR3 contains 13 residues. The chain's CDR3 is CASSRPVNTEAFF. As DNA, the CDR3 is TGTGCCAGCAGTCGGCCGGTGAACACTGAAGCTTTCTTT.

In this sample, this clonotype turned up a few times. The CDR3 DNA sequence: TGTGCCAGCAGCCCCCAGCCAACTATCACAGATACGCAGTATTTT. This encodes CASSPQPTITDTQYF. This chain joins TRBV6-2 or TRBV6-3 and TRBJ2-3, with D hard to call. CDR1 and CDR2 from the germline V gene are MNHEY and SVGEGT. The CDR3 has 15 residues. The germline V and J ends were trimmed by 6 bases and 2 bases, with 15 bases remaining between them.

The rearrangement joins TRBV5-1 to TRBJ1-6; the match to TRBD1 covers 7 bases. Trimming took 6 bases from V and 10 from J; bases not matched to a gene: 10. Germline V CDR1 and CDR2: SGHRS, YFSETQ. The length of the CDR3 is 14 residues. The CDR3: CASTPTGEGSPLHF. DNA for the CDR3: TGCGCCAGCACTCCTACAGGGGAGGGCTCACCCCTCCACTTT.

This clonotype has only a few counts. The chain couples TRBV6-1 to TRBJ1-2, with D possibly matching TRBD1 (6 bases). This CDR3 has 14 amino acids. CDR1 is MNHNS, CDR2 SASEGT, per germline. Trimming took 3 bases from V and 4 from J, leaving 12 bases between them. The CDR3 DNA sequence: TGTGCCAGCAGTGAGTTCGCGGGGGCCTATGGCTACACCTTC. Its protein product is CASSEFAGAYGYTF.

The chain carries TRBV2 and TRBJ2-1; D might be TRBD2 (6 bases). With 9 bases removed from V and 1 base from J, the gap between germline ends came to 13 bases. Germline-derived CDR1 and CDR2 are SNHLY and FYNNEI. The CDR3 sequence is 14 residues long. CDR3 in DNA: TGTGCCAGTTTACACGGAGGGTCCTACAATGAGCAGTTCTTC. This sequence encodes CASLHGGSYNEQFF.